This T cell receptor (beta chain) was sequenced during a study of T-cell reconstitution after alpha-beta-depleted transplantation in children. Findings and caveats of the study: Several hundred expanded graft clones reportedly gave rise to the alpha-beta T cells present about two months after transplant. Some patients' high day-60 TCRbeta diversity was traced to surviving recipient T cells and thymic progenitors.

This clonotype was observed a few times. The antigen is unknown. Unique molecular identifiers were built into the TCRbeta library. A single record per CDR3 protein comes from TCRdb applying MiXCR to the PCR reads. The sample has around 76,000 distinct CDR3 sequences, 18% seen once; the top ten hold approximately 55%. Germline lookup yields CDR1 SQVTM and CDR2 ANQGSEA. CDR3 length: 14 residues. The V end lost 5 bases, the J end lost 5 bases, and 16 bases lay between the germline ends. The sequence came from a male patient between 2 and 9 years old who had a stem cell transplant for acute lymphoblastic leukemia, so the T cells may come from the graft donor. The sample was PBMCs, mostly from graft donor cells, taken 360 days after TCRalphabeta/CD19-depleted stem cell transplant. The V gene is TRBV29-1, the J gene TRBJ2-1; D not certain. The DNA for the CDR3 is TGCAGCGTTATCCCAGGCGGCTTCCACAATGAGCAGTTCTTC. The encoded protein is CSVIPGGFHNEQFF.